The next 4 T cell receptor beta chains were all read from a single sample in a study of T cell repertoires in cytomegalovirus infection. These TCRs' antigens remain unknown. MiXCR was run by TCRdb on the reads, yielding one entry per CDR3 protein. Altogether a few hundred thousand distinct CDR3 sequences are present, roughly 34% being singletons, with the ten largest covering roughly 13%. The source material was cultured PBMCs, sampled from culture after CMV antigen stimulation. These receptors originate from a human donor in good health (CMV status not recorded). Some clones in this sample may be carry-over from other donors' samples.

This clonotype came up a few times. The rearrangement joins TRBV6-8 to TRBJ2-1, with 7 bases matching TRBD2. Germline V lookup: CDR1 MNHGY, CDR2 SAAAGT. The J segment lost 3 bases and the V segment lost 0 bases, leaving 8 bases of the junction unmatched. The CDR3 has 17 amino acids. The CDR3 loop is CASSYSVERGSYNEQFF. Here the CDR3 DNA reads TGTGCCAGCAGTTACTCGGTGGAGCGGGGAAGCTACAATGAGCAGTTCTTC.

The rearrangement joins TRBV7-6 to TRBJ2-7, with 8 bases lining up with TRBD1. Trimming cost V 3 bases and J 7 bases; bases outside gene matches: 8. The CDR3 runs 14 residues. Germline V lookup: CDR1 SGHVS, CDR2 FNYEAQ. The CDR3 coding sequence is TGTGCCAGCAGCTTCGGCCAGGGGGCTCGAGAGCAGTACTTC. Translated, it gives CASSFGQGAREQYF.

A remark on this clonotype: Sequence at one end of the junction differs from germline and may be a read error. The V gene is TRBV11-1, the J gene TRBJ2-5; 7 bases align to TRBD1. CDR1 and CDR2 (germline): SGHAT, FQDESV (reference sequence). The CDR3 sequence is 14 residues long. Here the CDR3 DNA reads TGTGCCGGCAGCCCTTGGGACAGACAAGAGACCCAGTACTTC. Translating gives CAGSPWDRQETQYF.

This clonotype appeared a few times. The V call is TRBV7-6, the J call TRBJ2-7; no clear D. CDR3 size: 13 residues. The V and J ends lost 1 base and 4 bases respectively, with 8 bases between them. CDR1 and CDR2 from the germline V gene are SGHVS and FNYEAQ. The CDR3 loop reads CASSLELGYEQYF. The CDR3 nucleotides are TGTGCCAGCAGCTTAGAGTTAGGGTACGAGCAGTACTTC.